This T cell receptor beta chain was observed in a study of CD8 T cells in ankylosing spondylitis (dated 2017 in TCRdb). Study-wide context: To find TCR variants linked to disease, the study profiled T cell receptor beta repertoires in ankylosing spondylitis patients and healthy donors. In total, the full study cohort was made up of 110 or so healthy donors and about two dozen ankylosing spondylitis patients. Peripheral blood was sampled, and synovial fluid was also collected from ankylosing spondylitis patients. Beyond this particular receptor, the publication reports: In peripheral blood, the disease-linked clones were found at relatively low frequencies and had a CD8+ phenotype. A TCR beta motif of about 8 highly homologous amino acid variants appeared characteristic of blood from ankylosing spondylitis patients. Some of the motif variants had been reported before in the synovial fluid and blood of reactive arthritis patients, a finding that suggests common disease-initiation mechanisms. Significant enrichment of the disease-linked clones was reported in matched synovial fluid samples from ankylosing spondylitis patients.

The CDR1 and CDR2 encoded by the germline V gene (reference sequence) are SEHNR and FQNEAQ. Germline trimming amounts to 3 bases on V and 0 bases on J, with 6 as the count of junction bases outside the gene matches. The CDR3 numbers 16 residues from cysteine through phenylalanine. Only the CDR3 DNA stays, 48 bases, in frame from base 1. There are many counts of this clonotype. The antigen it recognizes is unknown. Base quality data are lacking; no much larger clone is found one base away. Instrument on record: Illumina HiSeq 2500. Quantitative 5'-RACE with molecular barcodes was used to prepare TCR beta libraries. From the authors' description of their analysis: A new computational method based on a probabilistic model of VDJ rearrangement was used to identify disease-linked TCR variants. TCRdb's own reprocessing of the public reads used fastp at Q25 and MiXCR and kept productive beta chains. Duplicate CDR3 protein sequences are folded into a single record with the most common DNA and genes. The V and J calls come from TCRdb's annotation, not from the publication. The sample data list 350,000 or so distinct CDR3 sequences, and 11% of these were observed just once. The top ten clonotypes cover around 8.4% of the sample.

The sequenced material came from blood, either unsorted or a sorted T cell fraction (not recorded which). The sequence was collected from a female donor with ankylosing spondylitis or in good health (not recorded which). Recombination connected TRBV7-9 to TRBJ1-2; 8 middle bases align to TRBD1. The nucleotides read TGTGCCAGCAGCTTCCTCCGGGACAGGACTAACTATGGCTACACCTTC. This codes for CASSFLRDRTNYGYTF. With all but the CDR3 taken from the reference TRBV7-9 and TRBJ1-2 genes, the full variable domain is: DTGVSQNPRHKITKRGQNVTFRCDPISEHNRLYWYRQTLGQGPEFLTYFQNEAQLEKSRLLSDRFSAERPKGSFSTLEIQRTEQGDSAMYLCASSFLRDRTNYGYTFGSGTRLTVV.